The rows below give T cell receptor beta chains drawn from one sample of a study of Ad26.COV2.S vaccination and SARS-CoV-2 variants. Method: immunoSEQ multiplex PCR; TCRdb's copy keeps in-frame clones and lacks some. Of around 500,000 clones listed, roughly 87% are singletons. This material consisted of peripheral blood, taken in a trial of Ad26.COV2.S vaccine versus placebo. The receptor source for this set is a person between 18 and 59 years old who received the Ad26.COV2.S COVID-19 vaccine or a placebo. CDR3s include the opening cysteine and the closing phenylalanine or tryptophan. A D gene is named only where the DNA matches it firmly. Only part of the rows carry a size: once, few, many, or a class if the clone is expanded.

TRBJ1-3,.,TRBV5-1,.,TGCGCCAGCAGCTTGGTGGCAGGCTCTGGAAACACCATATATTTT,CASSLVAGSGNTIYF
TRBJ1-2,.,TRBV11-2,.,TGTGCCAGCAGCCCCGCGGGATGGGGAGATGGCTACACCTTC,CASSPAGWGDGYTF
TRBJ1-2,TRBD1,TRBV7-9,.,TGTGCCAGCAGCACTCAGGGACAGGCTGTAACTAACTATGGCTACACCTTC,CASSTQGQAVTNYGYTF
TRBJ2-2,.,TRBV5-6,.,TGTGCCAGCAGCTCGGTCCCCGGGGAGCTGTTTTTT,CASSSVPGELFF
TRBJ1-5,TRBD1,TRBV28,few,TGTGCCAGCCTACCCACAGGGGGCAGCAATCAGCCCCAGCATTTT,CASLPTGGSNQPQHF
TRBJ1-2,.,TRBV7-9,.,TGTGCCAGCAGCTTAGGGGTCTTAGGGGATGGCTACACCTTC,CASSLGVLGDGYTF
TRBJ2-7,TRBD2,TRBV3-1/TRBV3-2,.,TGTGCCAGCAGCCTCTCTAGCGGGGGAACCTACGAGCAGTACTTC,CASSLSSGGTYEQYF
TRBJ1-2,.,TRBV6-2/TRBV6-3,.,TGTGCCAGCAGTTACGCCTTGGGCAAGGCTAACTATGGCTACACCTTC,CASSYALGKANYGYTF
TRBJ2-2,.,TRBV11-2,.,TGTGCCAGCAGCTTAGACCTAATTTTAGGGGGGCTGTTTTTT,CASSLDLILGGLFF
TRBJ2-3,.,TRBV4-1,.,TGCGCCAGCAGCCAAGTGTCTCACCCGACAGATACGCAGTATTTT,CASSQVSHPTDTQYF
TRBJ1-1,TRBD1,TRBV30,.,TGTGCCTCCTCGGACAGGGACACTGAAGCTTTCTTT,CASSDRDTEAFF
TRBJ2-1,.,TRBV9,.,TGTGCCAGCAGCGCAACCCAAGGGGGGGTTGTGCAGTTCTTC,CASSATQGGVVQFF
TRBJ2-7,TRBD1,TRBV6-2/TRBV6-3,.,TGTGCCAGCAGTTTTAATCCGGGACAGGTTCTCTACGAGCAGTACTTC,CASSFNPGQVLYEQYF
TRBJ2-7,.,TRBV7-9,.,TGTGCCAGCAGCCTCTCCGGGACCAAAATCCCCAACGCAGCCTACGAGCAGTACTTC,CASSLSGTKIPNAAYEQYF
TRBJ1-1,.,TRBV19,.,TGTGCCAGTAGTATAGACAGGGGATCCCCTGAAGCTTTCTTT,CASSIDRGSPEAFF
TRBJ1-1,.,TRBV30,.,TGTGCCTGGAGGGGGGACTGGAGGGAAGGGCGTACTGAAGCTTTCTTT,CAWRGDWREGRTEAFF
TRBJ2-7,TRBD2,TRBV27,.,TGTGCCAGCAGTTCGTGGACTAGCGGTTCCTACGAGCAGTACTTC,CASSSWTSGSYEQYF
TRBJ2-1,TRBD1,TRBV6-5,.,TGTGCCAGCAGTTCGCAAGGGGGCCGGGGTGAGCAGTTCTTC,CASSSQGGRGEQFF
TRBJ1-1,.,TRBV7-2,.,TGTGCCAGCAGCTTAGCGAACACCGACAAAGCTTTCTTT,CASSLANTDKAFF
TRBJ1-2,TRBD1,TRBV6-5,few,TGTGCCAGCAGTTACTCCCCGCCGGGACAGGGCTATGGCTACACCTTC,CASSYSPPGQGYGYTF
TRBJ1-3,.,TRBV18,.,TGTGCCAGCTCACCAGGACAGCCCTCTGGAAACACCATATATTTT,CASSPGQPSGNTIYF
TRBJ2-7,TRBD1,TRBV19,.,TGTGCCAGTAGTATGGTTGGGACAGGGGTCGACTACGAGCAGTACTTC,CASSMVGTGVDYEQYF
TRBJ1-5,.,TRBV4-1,few,TGCGCCAGCAGTCAAACGTTCAGCGCCAGGCAGCCCCAGCATTTT,CASSQTFSARQPQHF
TRBJ2-5,TRBD2,TRBV7-2,.,TGTGCCAGCAGCCCGGAAAGAGGACTAGCCCTCCAAGAGACCCAGTACTTC,CASSPERGLALQETQYF
TRBJ1-4,.,TRBV7-9,.,TGTGCCAGCAGCCTCACAGGTGAAAAACTGTTTTTT,CASSLTGEKLFF
TRBJ1-2,.,TRBV6-5,.,TGTGCCAGCAGTTACTCGACTTTGGGTTATGGCTACACCTTC,CASSYSTLGYGYTF
TRBJ1-2,.,TRBV6-6,once,TGTGCCAGCAGTTACTCGACCCACAGTAGTAACTATGGCTACACCTTC,CASSYSTHSSNYGYTF
TRBJ1-5,TRBD1,TRBV15,.,TGTGCCACCAGCAGAGATACACAGGGGAATCAGCCCCAGCATTTT,CATSRDTQGNQPQHF
TRBJ1-1,.,TRBV6-6,.,TGTGCCAGCACCTTAGACGGACGGAGCACTGAAGCTTTCTTT,CASTLDGRSTEAFF
TRBJ1-5,.,TRBV10-2,.,TGCGCCAGCAGTGAGTCTGGACCGGACGCTGAGGGCAATCAGCCCCAGCATTTT,CASSESGPDAEGNQPQHF
TRBJ1-1,TRBD1,TRBV5-5,.,TGTGCCAGCAGCTTGCGGGACAGTAGCATGAACACTGAAGCTTTCTTT,CASSLRDSSMNTEAFF
TRBJ1-1,TRBD1,TRBV19,.,TGTGCCAGTAAGGCTCGGGGACAGGGCACCTTGGGGGCTTTCTTT,CASKARGQGTLGAFF
TRBJ2-1,.,TRBV13,.,TGTGCCAGCAGCTTATTAGCGGAAACGGGCAATGAGCAGTTCTTC,CASSLLAETGNEQFF
TRBJ2-7,.,TRBV21-1,.,TGTGCCAGCAGCAAAGCAGGCGCCAGACATCGCGAGCAGTACTTC,CASSKAGARHREQYF
TRBJ2-2,TRBD1,TRBV27,.,TGTGCCAGCAGTTTAAGGGGGCACGGGGAGCTGTTTTTT,CASSLRGHGELFF